Below are 27 T cell receptor beta chains sequenced from a single sample in a study of Graves' ophthalmopathy and Graves' hyperthyroidism. Amplified TCR beta CDR3 regions were obtained using RNA transcripts as template. HTBI primers were used in a first-round RT-PCR, which preceded a second-round multiplex PCR. MiXCR was run by TCRdb on the multiplex PCR reads, yielding one entry per CDR3 protein. In the table there are over a million distinct CDR3 sequences, about 36% of which are singletons. Sequenced sample: peripheral blood or thyroid tissue (not recorded which). The origin of the receptors is an adult man with Graves' hyperthyroidism.

The rearrangement joins TRBV12-3 or TRBV12-4 to TRBJ2-5, with 10 bases identical to TRBD2. This CDR3 comprises 17 residues. V shed 5 bases, J shed 5 bases, and the junction held 14 bases outside the gene matches. The CDR3 protein is CASSPLAGGGIRETQYF. CDR3 in DNA: TGTGCCAGCAGTCCGTTAGCGGGAGGAGGGATAAGGGAGACCCAGTACTTC.

This clonotype was counted only a few times. This sequence may be a read error, since a much larger clone differs from it by one base. The chain has TRBV2 and TRBJ1-2; D gene ambiguous. Trimming pared 4 bases from V and 0 bases from J, leaving 9 bases between. Looked up from germline, CDR1 is SNHLY and CDR2 is FYNNEI. This CDR3 has 14 amino acids. The chain's CDR3 is CASSGTSSNYGYTF. The CDR3 DNA is TGTGCCAGCAGTGGTACCAGCTCTAACTATGGCTACACCTTC.

CDR3 sequence: CASSQGTYGYTIYF. CDR3 sequence (DNA): TGTGCCAGCAGCCAAGGGACGTATGGCTACACCATATATTTT. The rearrangement joins TRBV7-2 to TRBJ1-3, with D tentatively TRBD1 (5 bases). Trimming pared 5 bases from V and 8 bases from J, leaving 16 bases between. The CDR3 is 14 amino acids. Germline lookup yields CDR1 SGHTA and CDR2 FQGNSA.

This clonotype was detected many times. The chain recombines TRBV19 with TRBJ2-7; no clear D. In germline, CDR1 is LNHDA, CDR2 SQIVND (reference sequence). The length of the CDR3 is 13 residues. The V gene lost 1 base and the J gene lost 2 bases, with 6 bases spanning the gap. This CDR3 reads CASSIGSTYEQYF. CDR3 DNA: TGTGCCAGTAGTATAGGGTCAACCTACGAGCAGTACTTC. Complete variable domain (other parts from reference TRBV19 and TRBJ2-7): DGGITQSPKYLFRKEGQNVTLSCEQNLNHDAMYWYRQDPGQGLRLIYYSQIVNDFQKGDIAEGYSVSREKKESFPLTVTSAQKNPTAFYLCASSIGSTYEQYFGPGTRLTVT.

The sample holds many counts of this clonotype. V gene TRBV20-1 combines with J gene TRBJ2-5; D remains ambiguous. The CDR3 has 14 residues. Germline loops: CDR1 DFQATT, CDR2 SNEGSKA (reference sequence). V was cut by 2 bases and J by 3 bases, with 13 bases left in between. As DNA, the CDR3 is TGCAGTGCTAGACCGCACTACTTAGAAGAGACCCAGTACTTC. Translating gives CSARPHYLEETQYF.

V and J are TRBV20-1 and TRBJ2-2; the D gene is possibly TRBD2 (5 bases). This CDR3 comprises 15 residues. V shed 5 bases and J shed 1 base, with 14 bases lying between them. Germline V CDR1 and CDR2: DFQATT, SNEGSKA (reference sequence). Here the CDR3 reads CSAPRLGLNTGELFF. The CDR3 DNA sequence: TGCAGTGCTCCTCGGTTAGGACTGAACACCGGGGAGCTGTTTTTT.

This clonotype was seen a few times. V gene TRBV7-2 combines with J gene TRBJ2-7; 9 bases fit TRBD1. The CDR3 runs to 15 residues. V gave up 6 bases and J gave up 7 bases; unmatched junction bases: 13. Germline V gene lookup returns CDR1 SGHTA and CDR2 FQGNSA. The CDR3 DNA is TGTGCCAGCAGTCAAACTCCACAGGGGGCGGGAGAGCAGTACTTC. Translated, it gives CASSQTPQGAGEQYF.

The chain carries TRBV7-2 and TRBJ2-7; D could derive from TRBD1 or TRBD2 (6 bases each). This CDR3 is built from 13 residues. V gave up 5 bases and J gave up 6 bases, with 14 bases separating them. The germline gives CDR1 SGHTA, CDR2 FQGNSA. CDR3 region: CASSAEGGTEQYF. CDR3 in DNA: TGTGCCAGCAGCGCAGAGGGGGGCACCGAGCAGTACTTC.

The chain combines TRBV5-4 with TRBJ2-2; 7 nucleotides align to TRBD1. V lost 4 bases, J lost 3 bases, and 6 bases stayed unmatched. The CDR3 spans 15 residues. Germline CDR1 reads SGHNT; CDR2 reads YYREEE (reference sequence). CDR3 sequence: CASSQGDRYTGELFF. DNA for the CDR3: TGTGCCAGCAGCCAGGGGGATCGATACACCGGGGAGCTGTTTTTT.

The rearrangement uses TRBV4-1 and TRBJ2-7, with 10 bases aligning to TRBD1. The V gene end was trimmed by 0 bases and the J gene end by 4 bases; junction bases not matched to a gene: 6. Per the germline V gene, CDR1 is MGHRA and CDR2 is YSYEKL. This CDR3 contains 16 residues. The CDR3 here is CASSQEETGGKYEQYF. DNA of the CDR3: TGCGCCAGCAGCCAAGAGGAGACAGGGGGCAAGTACGAGCAGTACTTC.

The genes are TRBV5-4 and TRBJ2-5, with D unresolved. V lost 1 base to trimming and J lost 5 bases, with 12 bases between them. This CDR3 is 14 amino acids long. CDR1 and CDR2 (germline): SGHNT, YYREEE (reference sequence). The CDR3 reads CASSLYSGLETQYF. The CDR3 DNA follows: TGTGCCAGCAGCTTGTACTCCGGGTTGGAGACCCAGTACTTC. The complete variable domain, with remaining parts taken from reference TRBV5-4 and TRBJ2-5, reads ETGVTQSPTHLIKTRGQQVTLRCSSQSGHNTVSWYQQALGQGPQFIFQYYREEENGRGNFPPRFSGLQFPNYSSELNVNALELDDSALYLCASSLYSGLETQYFGPGTRLLVL.

This clonotype was seen only a few times. The rearrangement uses TRBV14 and TRBJ2-5; 11 bases fit TRBD1. J lost 4 bases, V lost 3 bases, and 4 bases had no gene match. The germline V gene has CDR1 SGHDN and CDR2 FVKESK. The CDR3 covers 15 residues. CDR3 loop: CASSHPGQGGETQYF. The CDR3 DNA sequence: TGTGCCAGCAGCCACCCGGGACAGGGGGGAGAGACCCAGTACTTC. Combining the CDR3 with reference TRBV14 and TRBJ2-5 gives the whole variable domain EAGVTQFPSHSVIEKGQTVTLRCDPISGHDNLYWYRRVMGKEIKFLLHFVKESKQDESGMPNNRFLAERTGGTYSTLKVQPAELEDSGVYFCASSHPGQGGETQYFGPGTRLLVL.

The chain is built from TRBV11-2 and TRBJ2-5; D remains ambiguous. The germline V gene has CDR1 SGHAT and CDR2 FQNNGV. The CDR3 length is 12 residues. The germline V and J ends were trimmed by 0 bases and 10 bases, with 9 bases remaining between them. The CDR3 sequence: CASSLEQLNQYF. DNA for the CDR3: TGTGCCAGCAGCTTAGAACAGCTTAACCAGTACTTC.

Only a few counts were recorded for this clonotype. The chain couples TRBV6-5 to TRBJ2-7; D is undetermined. The length of the CDR3 is 15 residues. Trimming left V 7 bases short and J 0 bases short, with 16 bases between. Germline CDR1 and CDR2: MNHEY and SVGAGI. The CDR3 spells CASKTGRISSYEQYF. The DNA of the CDR3 is TGTGCCAGCAAAACCGGACGGATCAGCTCCTACGAGCAGTACTTC.

The chain joins TRBV7-3 to TRBJ2-5; a possible D gene is TRBD2 (5 bases). CDR1 is SGHTA, CDR2 FQGTGA, per germline. Trimming pared 5 bases from V and 2 bases from J, leaving 12 bases between. This CDR3 has 14 amino acids. This CDR3 is CASSRGWTQETQYF. CDR3 DNA: TGTGCCAGCAGCCGAGGTTGGACTCAAGAGACCCAGTACTTC.

This clonotype was recorded a few times. V and J are TRBV7-9 and TRBJ2-2; TRBD2 is a possible D gene (5 bases). Trimming removed 5 bases from V and 4 bases from J, with 29 bases in between. Germline lookup yields CDR1 SEHNR and CDR2 FQNEAQ (reference sequence). This CDR3 is built from 20 residues. CDR3 sequence: CASSPGDRGPRTYSTGELFF. The CDR3 region has the DNA TGTGCCAGCAGCCCAGGCGACCGCGGTCCCCGGACTTACTCCACCGGGGAGCTGTTTTTT.

This clonotype came up many times. This chain joins TRBV20-1 and TRBJ2-7, with TRBD1 matching over 8 bases. The germline V gene has CDR1 DFQATT and CDR2 SNEGSKA (reference sequence). V lost 0 bases, J lost 6 bases, and 10 bases stayed unmatched. This CDR3 is built from 15 residues. The CDR3 reads CSARDLQGGGSEQYF. In nucleotides, the CDR3 is TGCAGTGCTAGAGACCTACAGGGGGGAGGATCCGAGCAGTACTTC.

This clonotype showed up just a few times. This chain connects TRBV29-1 to TRBJ2-3; 12 nucleotides match TRBD1. The germline V gene encodes CDR1 SQVTM and CDR2 ANQGSEA. The CDR3 consists of 13 residues. Losses at the gene ends were 6 bases for V and 9 bases for J; bases not matched to a gene: 7. CDR3 sequence: CSVEGQGATTQYF. CDR3 nucleotides: TGCAGCGTCGAGGGACAGGGGGCTACGACGCAGTATTTT.

In this sample, this clonotype turned up many times. The chain combines TRBV10-2 with TRBJ1-4, with a tentative D call TRBD1 (5 bases). This CDR3 contains 13 residues. The germline V gene has CDR1 WSHSY and CDR2 SAAADI. V gave up 8 bases and J gave up 7 bases, with 14 bases separating them. Written as DNA, the CDR3 is TGCGCCAGCCAGCCCAGGGAGAGTGAAAAACTGTTTTTT. This translates into CASQPRESEKLFF.

The V gene is TRBV10-3, the J gene TRBJ1-6; TRBD1 is a possible D gene (5 bases). The CDR3 totals 15 residues. V lost 8 bases and J 6 bases, leaving 17 bases between the germline ends. Germline lookup yields CDR1 ENHRY and CDR2 SYGVKD. The CDR3, as DNA: TGTGCCATCCAGACTAGCGGGGACGGTAATTCACCCCTCCACTTT. Protein product: CAIQTSGDGNSPLHF.

This clonotype showed up just a few times. This chain links TRBV10-3 with TRBJ2-6; D may match TRBD1 or TRBD2 (5 bases each). Germline V gives CDR1 ENHRY, CDR2 SYGVKD. The CDR3 contains 16 residues. Trimming shortened V by 6 bases and J by 0 bases, and 12 bases separated the two germline ends. The CDR3 sequence: CAISGTPVSGANVLTF. CDR3 DNA sequence: TGTGCCATCAGCGGGACGCCCGTCTCTGGGGCCAACGTCCTGACTTTC.

Only one count was recorded for this clonotype. A much bigger clone sits one base away, suggesting this may be a read error. It is unclear where the CDR3 begins or ends on the DNA, so no DNA is shown, and the CDR3 is as TCRdb lists it. The chain employs TRBV29-1 and TRBJ1-2. The CDR3 comprises 14 residues, both ends counted. CDR1 SQVTM and CDR2 ANQGSEA come from the germline V gene. CDR3 sequence: CSARTDHRNYGCTF.

Remarks on this clonotype: A much larger clone lies a single base off, so this may be a read error. The CDR3 protein is CVSKFGDSYMNTEAFF. CDR3 DNA: TGTGTCAGTAAGTTCGGGGACAGCTACATGAACACTGAAGCTTTCTTT. V usage is TRBV19 and J usage is TRBJ1-1, with TRBD1 matching 7 bases. This CDR3 has 16 amino acids. Germline loops: CDR1 LNHDA, CDR2 SQIVND (reference sequence).

This clonotype was seen a few times. The chain employs TRBV6-5 and TRBJ2-3; no reliable D call. The CDR3 has 13 residues. Germline CDR1 and CDR2: MNHEY and SVGAGI. V was pared by 0 bases and J by 7 bases, with 8 bases between. In nucleotides, the CDR3 is TGTGCCAGCAGTTACTCGAGGCTAAATACGCAGTATTTT. It is translated as CASSYSRLNTQYF.

The gene calls are TRBV7-9 and TRBJ2-7; a weak D match, TRBD1 (5 bases). This CDR3 spans 12 amino acids. Germline CDR1 and CDR2: SEHNR and FQNEAQ (reference sequence). With 5 bases removed from V and 6 bases from J, the gap between germline ends came to 11 bases. The CDR3 spells CASSPDSLEQYF. The CDR3 nucleotides are TGTGCCAGCAGCCCAGACAGTCTCGAGCAGTACTTC.

Many counts were recorded for this clonotype. The V gene is TRBV20-1, the J gene TRBJ1-2; tentatively, D is TRBD1 (6 bases). Germline lookup yields CDR1 DFQATT and CDR2 SNEGSKA (reference sequence). Trimming removed 6 bases from V and 4 bases from J, with 15 bases in between. The CDR3 has 13 amino acids. The CDR3 DNA follows: TGCAGTGCCCAGATGGACAGATCCTATGGCTACACCTTC. Its translation is CSAQMDRSYGYTF.

V gene TRBV6-1 combines with J gene TRBJ1-6, with 7 bases identical to TRBD1. Germline loops: CDR1 MNHNS, CDR2 SASEGT. With V trimmed by 7 bases and J by 9 bases, 12 bases remained unmatched. CDR3 length: 15 residues. CDR3 DNA sequence: TGTGCCAGCACCGAACAGGGGCTTGGGAGTTCACCCCTCCACTTT. Its translation: CASTEQGLGSSPLHF.